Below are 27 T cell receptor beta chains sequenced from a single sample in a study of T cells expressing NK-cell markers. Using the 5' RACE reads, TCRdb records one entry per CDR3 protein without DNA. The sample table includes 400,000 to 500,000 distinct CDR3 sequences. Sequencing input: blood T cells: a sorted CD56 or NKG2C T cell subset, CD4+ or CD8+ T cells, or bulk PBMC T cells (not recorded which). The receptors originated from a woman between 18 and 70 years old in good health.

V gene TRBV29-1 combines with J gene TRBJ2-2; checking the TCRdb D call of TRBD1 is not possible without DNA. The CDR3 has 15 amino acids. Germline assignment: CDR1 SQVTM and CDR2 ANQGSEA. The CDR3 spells CSVVWGATNTGELFF.

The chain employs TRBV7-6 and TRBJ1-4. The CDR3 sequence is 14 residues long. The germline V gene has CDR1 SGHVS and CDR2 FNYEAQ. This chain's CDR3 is CASSPTSTNEKLFF.

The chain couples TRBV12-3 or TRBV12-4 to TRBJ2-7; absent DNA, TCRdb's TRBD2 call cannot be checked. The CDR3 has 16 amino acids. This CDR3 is CASSPVGSQGGSEQYF.

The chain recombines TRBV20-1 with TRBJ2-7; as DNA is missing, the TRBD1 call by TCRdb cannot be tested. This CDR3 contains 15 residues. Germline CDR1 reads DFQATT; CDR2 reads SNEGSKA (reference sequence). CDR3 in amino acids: CSARIIPQGSYEQYF.

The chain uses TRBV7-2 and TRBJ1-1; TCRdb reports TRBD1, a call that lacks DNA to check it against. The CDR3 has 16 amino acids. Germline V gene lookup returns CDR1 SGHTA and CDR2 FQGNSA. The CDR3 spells CASSLGGTGGNTEAFF.

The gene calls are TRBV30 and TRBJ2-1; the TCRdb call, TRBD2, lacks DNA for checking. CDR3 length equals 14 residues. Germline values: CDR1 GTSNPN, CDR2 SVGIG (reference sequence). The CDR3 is CAWSRPLQDNEQFF.

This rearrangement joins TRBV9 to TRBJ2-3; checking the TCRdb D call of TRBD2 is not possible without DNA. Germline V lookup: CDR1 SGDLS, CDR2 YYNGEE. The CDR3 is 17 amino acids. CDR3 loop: CASSVGASGTSTDTQYF.

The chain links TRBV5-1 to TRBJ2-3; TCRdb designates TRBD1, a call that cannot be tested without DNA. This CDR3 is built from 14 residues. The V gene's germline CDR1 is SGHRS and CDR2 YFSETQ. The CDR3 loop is CASSLSSAPDTQYF.

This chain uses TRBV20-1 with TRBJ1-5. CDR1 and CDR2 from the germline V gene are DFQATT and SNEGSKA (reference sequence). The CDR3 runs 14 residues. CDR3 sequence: CSAMRGGGNQPQHF.

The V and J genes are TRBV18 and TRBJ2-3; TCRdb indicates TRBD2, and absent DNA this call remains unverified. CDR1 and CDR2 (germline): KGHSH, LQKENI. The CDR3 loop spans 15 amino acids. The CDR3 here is CASSPLGLATDTQYF.

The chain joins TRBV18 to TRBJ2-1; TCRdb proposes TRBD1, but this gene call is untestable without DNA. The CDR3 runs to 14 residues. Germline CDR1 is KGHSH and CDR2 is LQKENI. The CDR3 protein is CASSPQTGYNEQFF.

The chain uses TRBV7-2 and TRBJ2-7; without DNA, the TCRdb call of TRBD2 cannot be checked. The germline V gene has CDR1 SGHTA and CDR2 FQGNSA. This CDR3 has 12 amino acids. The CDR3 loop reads CASSLGTNRPYF.

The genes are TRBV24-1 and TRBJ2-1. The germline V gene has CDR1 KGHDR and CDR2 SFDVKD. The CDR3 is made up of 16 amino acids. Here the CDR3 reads CATSEPRLSSYNEQFF.

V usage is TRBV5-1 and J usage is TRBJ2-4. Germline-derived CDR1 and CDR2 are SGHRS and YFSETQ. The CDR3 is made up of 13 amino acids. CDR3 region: CASSLFGENIQYF.

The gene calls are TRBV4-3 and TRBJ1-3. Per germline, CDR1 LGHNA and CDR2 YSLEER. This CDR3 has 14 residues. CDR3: CASSQGSSGNTIYF.

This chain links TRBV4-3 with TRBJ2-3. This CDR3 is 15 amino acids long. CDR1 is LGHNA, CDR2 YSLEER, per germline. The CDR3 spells CASSQKRLSTDTQYF.

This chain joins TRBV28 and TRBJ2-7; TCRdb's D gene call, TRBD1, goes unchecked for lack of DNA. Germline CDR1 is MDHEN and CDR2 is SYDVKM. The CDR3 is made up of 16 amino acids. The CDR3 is CASNQAGTGGAYEQYF. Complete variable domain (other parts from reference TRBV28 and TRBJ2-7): DVKVTQSSRYLVKRTGEKVFLECVQDMDHENMFWYRQDPGLGLRLIYFSYDVKMKEKGDIPEGYSVSREKKERFSLILESASTNQTSMYLCASNQAGTGGAYEQYFGPGTRLTVT.

CDR3 loop: CASSVAWAGGGDEQFF. V is TRBV9 and J is TRBJ2-1; with no DNA, the TCRdb D assignment of TRBD2 cannot be verified. CDR3 length: 16 residues. CDR1 and CDR2 from the germline V gene are SGDLS and YYNGEE.

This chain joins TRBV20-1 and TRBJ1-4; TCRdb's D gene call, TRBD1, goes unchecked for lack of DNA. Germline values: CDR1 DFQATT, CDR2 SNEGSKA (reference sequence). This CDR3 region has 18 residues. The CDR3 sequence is CSANTPKGTHATNEKLFF.

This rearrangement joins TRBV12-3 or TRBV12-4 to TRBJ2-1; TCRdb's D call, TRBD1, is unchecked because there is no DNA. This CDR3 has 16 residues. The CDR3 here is CASTPPGQFPYNEQFF.

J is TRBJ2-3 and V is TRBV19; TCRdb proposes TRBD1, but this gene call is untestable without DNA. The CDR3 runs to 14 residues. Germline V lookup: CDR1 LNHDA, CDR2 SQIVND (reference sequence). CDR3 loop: CASSTYREPDTQYF. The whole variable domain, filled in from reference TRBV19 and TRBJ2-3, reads DGGITQSPKYLFRKEGQNVTLSCEQNLNHDAMYWYRQDPGQGLRLIYYSQIVNDFQKGDIAEGYSVSREKKESFPLTVTSAQKNPTAFYLCASSTYREPDTQYFGPGTRLTVL.

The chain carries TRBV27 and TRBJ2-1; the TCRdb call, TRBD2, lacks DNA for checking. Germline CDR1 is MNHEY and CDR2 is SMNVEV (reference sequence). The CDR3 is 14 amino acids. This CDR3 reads CASRDLAGGNEQFF.

This CDR3 reads CSASFGFGYGYTF. V is TRBV20-1 and J is TRBJ1-2. The germline V gene encodes CDR1 DFQATT and CDR2 SNEGSKA (reference sequence). The CDR3 totals 13 residues.

The chain's CDR3 is CSARPQGGTYNEQFF. V is TRBV20-1 and J is TRBJ2-1; there is no DNA to check the TCRdb D call of TRBD2. The CDR3 has 15 amino acids. Looked up from germline, CDR1 is DFQATT and CDR2 is SNEGSKA (reference sequence).

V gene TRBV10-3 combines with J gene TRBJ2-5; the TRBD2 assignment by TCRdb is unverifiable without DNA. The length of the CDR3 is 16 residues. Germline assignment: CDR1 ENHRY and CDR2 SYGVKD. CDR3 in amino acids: CAIRPSQFSGQETQYF.

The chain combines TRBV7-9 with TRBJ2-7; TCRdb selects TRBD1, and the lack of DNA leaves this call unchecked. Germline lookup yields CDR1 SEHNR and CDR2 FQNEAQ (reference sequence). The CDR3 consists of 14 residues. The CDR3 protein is CASSRTVGGYEQYF.

The CDR3 loop reads CASSLIKQGLRYEQYF. The V call is TRBV5-1, the J call TRBJ2-7; absent DNA, TCRdb's TRBD1 call cannot be checked. This CDR3 contains 16 residues. CDR1 is SGHRS and CDR2 is YFSETQ in the germline V gene.